These T cell receptor beta chains were read from a single sample in a study of regulatory T cells in long-lasting Graves disease. TCRdb processed the multiplex PCR reads anew with MiXCR; each CDR3 protein has one entry. The table includes more than 650,000 distinct CDR3 sequences, approximately 31% detected once. Sample: peripheral blood mononuclear cells (PBMCs), taken when the disease was refractory, from a patient treated with antithyroid drugs. The source is a female donor with Graves disease. CDR3s include the opening cysteine and the closing phenylalanine or tryptophan. The D gene is left open where the match is weak. Only some rows state a clone size, as once, few, many or a class for expanded clones.

>few|-|TRBV18|TRBJ1-1
CASSPVGRVYTEAFF
TGTGCCAGCTCACCCGTCGGTAGGGTATATACTGAAGCTTTCTTT
>few|-|TRBV7-3|TRBJ2-2
CASSLGGGTGRTGELFF
TGTGCCAGCAGCTTAGGAGGGGGAACAGGGCGAACCGGGGAGCTGTTTTTT
>few|TRBD1|TRBV11-2|TRBJ2-7
CASSLVGTENEQYF
TGTGCCAGCAGCTTAGTCGGGACAGAAAACGAGCAGTACTTC
>many|TRBD2|TRBV2|TRBJ2-1
CASSVAGGVGDEQFF
TGTGCCAGCTCCGTGGCGGGAGGGGTCGGAGATGAGCAGTTCTTC
>-|TRBD1|TRBV19|TRBJ1-1
CASSYYRGTEAFF
TGTGCCAGTAGTTATTACAGGGGCACTGAAGCTTTCTTT
>-|TRBD1|TRBV7-3|TRBJ1-6
CASSPRTGFSPLHF
TGTGCCAGCAGTCCTCGGACAGGATTTTCACCCCTCCACTTT
>-|-|TRBV5-1|TRBJ1-5
CASSLLGSDQPQHF
TGCGCCAGCAGCTTGTTAGGATCTGATCAGCCCCAGCATTTT
>-|TRBD1|TRBV19|TRBJ1-1
CASSIGDRVNTEAFF
TGTGCCAGTAGTATAGGGGACAGGGTGAACACTGAAGCTTTCTTT
>-|-|TRBV20-1|TRBJ1-4
CSARGGPLYEKLFF
TGCAGTGCTAGGGGGGGACCGCTATATGAAAAACTGTTTTTT
>few|TRBD1|TRBV20-1|TRBJ2-5
CSATTGTGGFETQYF
TGCAGTGCTACCACCGGGACAGGGGGCTTCGAGACCCAGTACTTC
>few|TRBD1|TRBV19|TRBJ1-4
CASRKRDRINEKLFF
TGTGCCAGTAGAAAGAGGGACAGGATTAATGAAAAACTGTTTTTT
>-|-|TRBV20-1|TRBJ1-1
CSARGPAEAFF
TGCAGTGCTAGAGGACCCGCTGAAGCTTTCTTT
>-|TRBD1|TRBV2|TRBJ2-7
CVSIWDRSYEQYF
TGTGTCAGCATCTGGGACAGATCCTACGAGCAGTACTTC
>-|-|TRBV29-1|TRBJ1-2
CSVRGSRGGYGYTF
TGCAGCGTTAGGGGTTCTCGGGGAGGGTATGGCTACACCTTC
>-|-|TRBV5-1|TRBJ1-1
CASSLDSGRHTEAFF
TGCGCCAGCAGCTTGGATTCGGGACGGCACACTGAAGCTTTCTTT
>-|-|TRBV7-3|TRBJ1-1
CASSLTFRGRNTEAFF
TGTGCCAGCAGCTTAACGTTCAGGGGCCGGAACACTGAAGCTTTCTTT
>-|TRBD1|TRBV12-3/TRBV12-4|TRBJ2-2
CASSLKGQPSLGELFF
TGTGCCAGCAGTTTAAAGGGACAGCCCTCACTCGGGGAGCTGTTTTTT
>many|-|TRBV12-3/TRBV12-4|TRBJ1-1
CASRPQGLNTEAFF
TGTGCCAGCAGACCACAGGGATTGAACACTGAAGCTTTCTTT
>-|TRBD1|TRBV6-5|TRBJ1-5
CASSFTGTGIQPQHF
TGTGCCAGCAGTTTCACCGGGACAGGGATTCAGCCCCAGCATTTT
>many|-|TRBV2|TRBJ2-5
CASSEVQGTTQYF
TGTGCCAGCAGTGAAGTGCAGGGTACAACCCAGTACTTC
>-|-|TRBV9|TRBJ2-7
CASSERGGNEQYF
TGTGCCAGCAGCGAAAGAGGGGGTAACGAGCAGTACTTC
>-|TRBD1|TRBV12-3/TRBV12-4|TRBJ1-6
CASSPGKTGASSYNSPLHF
TGTGCCAGCAGCCCGGGCAAGACAGGGGCAAGCTCCTATAATTCACCCCTCCACTTT
>few|-|TRBV11-2|TRBJ2-5
CASSRRAPQETQYF
TGTGCCAGCAGCCGTCGTGCCCCCCAAGAGACCCAGTACTTC